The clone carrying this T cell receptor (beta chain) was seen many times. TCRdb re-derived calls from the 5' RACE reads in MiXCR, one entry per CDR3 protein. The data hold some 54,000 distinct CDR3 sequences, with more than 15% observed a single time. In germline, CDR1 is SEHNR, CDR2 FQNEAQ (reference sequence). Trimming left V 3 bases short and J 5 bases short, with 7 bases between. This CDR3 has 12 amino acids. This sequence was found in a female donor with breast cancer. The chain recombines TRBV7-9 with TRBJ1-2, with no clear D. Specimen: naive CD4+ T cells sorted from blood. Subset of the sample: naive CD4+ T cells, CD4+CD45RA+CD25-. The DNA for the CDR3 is TGTGCCAGCAGCTTGGATGTTTATGGCTACACCTTC. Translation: CASSLDVYGYTF.